This entry lists 32 T cell receptor beta chains sequenced from one sample in a study of blood T cell repertoires in COVID-19 (dated by TCRdb to about 2020). The library was produced with the immunoSEQ multiplex PCR assay. Imported from immuneACCESS, the table was reduced by TCRdb to in-frame sequences with V and J called. These copies leave out some clones; in studies compared against another copy, an unresolved V gene accounts for under half, and the cause of the remainder is not known. In this sample the table shows around 180,000 clones, around 90% of which occur a single time. The ten largest clones represent more than 25% of the sample. The sequencing input was peripheral blood. Receptors originate from a man aged 55 to 69 with acute or convalescent COVID-19.

The chain links TRBV7-6 to TRBJ2-1, with D maybe TRBD1 (5 bases). Germline CDR1 is SGHVS and CDR2 is FNYEAQ. V lost 1 base and J lost 3, with 16 bases in between. This CDR3 comprises 17 residues. The CDR3 nucleotides read TGTGCCAGCAGCTTAGGGCAGGGCAAAAGGGACTACAATGAGCAGTTCTTC. Amino acid sequence: CASSLGQGKRDYNEQFF.

This CDR3 reads CASSQALRTSGRVDTQYF. As DNA, the CDR3 is TGTGCCAGCAGCCAAGCCCTCAGGACTAGCGGGAGGGTAGATACGCAGTATTTT. The chain carries TRBV4-2 and TRBJ2-3, with 15 bases matching TRBD2. The trim removed 1 base at V and 5 bases at J, leaving 7 bases unmatched. The CDR3 runs 18 residues. Germline V gene lookup returns CDR1 LGHNA and CDR2 YNFKEQ.

V usage is TRBV7-8 and J usage is TRBJ1-5, with a weak D call TRBD1 (6 bases). Trimming removed 5 bases from V and 4 bases from J, with 9 bases in between. CDR3 length equals 13 residues. Germline V gene lookup returns CDR1 SGHVS and CDR2 FQNEAQ. The DNA for the CDR3 is TGTGCCAGCAGCCTCACAGGGAATCAGCCCCAGCATTTT. Its protein product is CASSLTGNQPQHF.

The rearrangement uses TRBV10-3 and TRBJ2-1; 9 bases align to TRBD2. This CDR3 has 15 residues. V lost 6 bases, J lost 9 bases, and 12 bases stayed unmatched. From germline, CDR1 is ENHRY and CDR2 SYGVKD. The CDR3 DNA follows: TGTGCCATCAGACGAAGTCTAGCGGGACTAATTGAGCAGTTCTTC. It specifies CAIRRSLAGLIEQFF.

This clone has just one count. J is TRBJ2-3 and V is TRBV11-3; 13 nucleotides match TRBD2. Germline V gene sequence: CDR1 SGHNT, CDR2 YENEEA. The CDR3 length is 18 residues. The J segment lost 3 bases and the V segment lost 6 bases, leaving 12 bases of the junction unmatched. In DNA form, the CDR3 reads TGTGCCAGCAGATTAAGACCGGGACTAGCGGGGAAAACAGATACGCAGTATTTT. It translates to CASRLRPGLAGKTDTQYF.

This chain links TRBV30 with TRBJ2-7; D is possibly TRBD1 (5 bases). CDR3 length equals 12 residues. Deletions cut 2 bases from V and 3 bases from J, with 8 bases between. Per germline, CDR1 GTSNPN and CDR2 SVGIG (reference sequence). The CDR3 sequence is CAWSPQGYEQYF. The CDR3 DNA follows: TGTGCCTGGAGTCCCCAGGGCTACGAGCAGTACTTC.

The CDR3 DNA is TGTGCCAGCAGTGAAGGACTAGCGGGAGGGCCAGCAGATACGCAGTATTTT. Amino acid sequence: CASSEGLAGGPADTQYF. The V and J genes are TRBV6-4 and TRBJ2-3; 15 bases match TRBD2. V trimming: 3 bases; J trimming: 4 bases; junction bases outside the gene matches: 5. This CDR3 has 17 amino acids. Per the germline V gene, CDR1 is MRHNA and CDR2 is SNTAGT.

The CDR3 sequence: CASSPYVGSGETQYF. CDR3 nucleotides: TGTGCCAGCTCACCATATGTCGGGTCAGGGGAGACCCAGTACTTC. The rearrangement links TRBV18 to TRBJ2-5, with a possible D match to TRBD1 (5 bases). V was clipped by 2 bases and J by 5 bases, with 15 bases between them. The CDR3 extends over 15 amino acids. Germline V CDR1 and CDR2: KGHSH, LQKENI.

This chain uses TRBV27 with TRBJ2-7, with 8 nucleotides matching TRBD2. The germline CDR1 and CDR2 sequences are MNHEY and SMNVEV (reference sequence). V lost 4 bases and J lost 4; bases outside the gene matches: 12. The CDR3 totals 16 residues. As DNA, the CDR3 is TGTGCCAGCAGTTCTGGGGCGGGGGGCCTAAGTTACGAGCAGTACGTC. Protein: CASSSGAGGLSYEQYV.

The chain uses TRBV7-2 and TRBJ1-1, with a weak D call TRBD1 (6 bases). The CDR3 totals 15 residues. Trimming removed 3 bases from V and 3 bases from J, with 14 bases in between. Germline V gives CDR1 SGHTA, CDR2 FQGNSA. This CDR3 is CASSLTGLRHTEAFF. The CDR3 bases are TGTGCCAGCAGCTTGACAGGCCTTCGGCACACTGAAGCTTTCTTT.

This chain connects TRBV10-3 to TRBJ1-2; TRBD1 matches at 11 bases. Trimming took 1 base from V and 7 from J; bases not matched to a gene: 8. Germline CDR1 is ENHRY and CDR2 is SYGVKD. This CDR3 is 16 amino acids long. CDR3 amino acids: CAISEFRTGGAFGYTF. The CDR3, as DNA: TGTGCCATCAGTGAGTTTCGGACAGGGGGCGCGTTTGGCTACACCTTC.

The rearrangement uses TRBV19 and TRBJ2-1; D might be TRBD2 (5 bases). The germline CDR1 and CDR2 sequences are LNHDA and SQIVND (reference sequence). V lost 5 bases and J 5 bases, leaving 13 bases between the germline ends. The CDR3 sequence is 14 residues long. CDR3 nucleotides: TGTGCCAGTAGTTTTGGCCTAGCCGACAATGAGCAGTTCTTC. Translating gives CASSFGLADNEQFF.

The chain links TRBV29-1 to TRBJ2-7; TRBD1 matches at 9 bases. V lost 0 bases, J lost 4 bases, and 4 bases stayed unmatched. There are 14 residues in the CDR3. Germline lookup yields CDR1 SQVTM and CDR2 ANQGSEA. CDR3 coding DNA: TGCAGCGTTGAAGAGGGGACAGGGCCTTACGAGCAGTACTTC. Amino acids: CSVEEGTGPYEQYF.

J is TRBJ2-7 and V is TRBV27; TRBD1 matches 7 bases. After removal of 2 bases from V and 2 bases from J, the junction contained 3 bases not matched to a gene. Germline values: CDR1 MNHEY, CDR2 SMNVEV (reference sequence). This CDR3 has 14 amino acids. The CDR3 DNA reads as TGTGCCAGCAGTTTAACGGGACAGCCCTACGAGCAGTACTTC. It specifies CASSLTGQPYEQYF.

This clone was observed a single time. J is TRBJ2-3 and V is TRBV24-1; 7 nucleotides line up with TRBD1. After removal of 0 bases from V and 8 bases from J, the junction contained 1 base not matched to a gene. This CDR3 region has 13 residues. The germline gives CDR1 KGHDR, CDR2 SFDVKD. The CDR3 is CATSDLNRGTQYF. The DNA for the CDR3 is TGTGCCACCAGTGATTTGAACAGGGGTACGCAGTATTTT.

The chain employs TRBV24-1 and TRBJ2-3; D is perhaps TRBD1 (6 bases). Trimming took 4 bases from V and 1 from J, leaving 14 bases between them. This CDR3 comprises 16 residues. Germline lookup yields CDR1 KGHDR and CDR2 SFDVKD. The CDR3 DNA is TGTGCCACCAGTGACCGTCGGACAGCCCGCACAGATACGCAGTATTTT. It is translated as CATSDRRTARTDTQYF.

V is TRBV5-6 and J is TRBJ2-2; 8 bases map to TRBD1. This CDR3 spans 16 amino acids. The germline V gene has CDR1 SGHDT and CDR2 YYEEEE. After removal of 2 bases from V and 5 bases from J, the junction contained 8 bases not matched to a gene. In DNA form, the CDR3 reads TGTGCCAGCAGCTTCGGACAGGGTTTGAGTACCGGGGAGCTGTTTTTT. Residues: CASSFGQGLSTGELFF. The variable domain in full, completed from reference TRBV5-6 and TRBJ2-2, reads DAGVTQSPTHLIKTRGQQVTLRCSPKSGHDTVSWYQQALGQGPQFIFQYYEEEERQRGNFPDRFSGHQFPNYSSELNVNALLLGDSALYLCASSFGQGLSTGELFFGEGSRLTVL.

The chain uses TRBV19 and TRBJ2-1; TRBD2 matches at 15 bases. Germline CDR1 is LNHDA and CDR2 is SQIVND (reference sequence). V shed 5 bases, J shed 6 bases, and the junction held 2 bases outside the gene matches. This CDR3 has 15 residues. The CDR3 coding sequence is TGTGCCAGTAGTCCGGGACTAGCGGGAGGCAATGAGCAGTTCTTC. It codes for CASSPGLAGGNEQFF.

This clone was observed a single time. The J gene is TRBJ1-1, the V gene TRBV7-3, with 7 positions matching TRBD1. This CDR3 is built from 13 residues. J lost 6 bases, V lost 2 bases, and 3 bases had no gene match. In germline, CDR1 is SGHTA, CDR2 FQGTGA. CDR3 sequence (DNA): TGTGCCAGCAGCTTAGAAGGGGGCTCTGAAGCTTTCTTT. Translating gives CASSLEGGSEAFF.

CDR3 sequence: CASSLNSLGTNYGYTF. CDR3 DNA: TGTGCCAGCAGCTTAAATAGTTTAGGGACAAACTATGGCTACACCTTC. The chain joins TRBV11-2 to TRBJ1-2; a possible D gene is TRBD1 (6 bases). This CDR3 is built from 16 residues. Germline CDR1 and CDR2: SGHAT and FQNNGV. The germline V and J ends were trimmed by 2 bases and 2 bases, with 15 bases remaining between them. The full variable domain, completed using reference TRBV11-2 and TRBJ1-2, is EAGVAQSPRYKIIEKRQSVAFWCNPISGHATLYWYQQILGQGPKLLIQFQNNGVVDDSQLPKDRFSAERLKGVDSTLKIQPAKLEDSAVYLCASSLNSLGTNYGYTFGSGTRLTVV.

The J gene is TRBJ1-4, the V gene TRBV19, with a possible D match to TRBD1 (6 bases). Germline lookup yields CDR1 LNHDA and CDR2 SQIVND (reference sequence). V was clipped by 8 bases and J by 5 bases, with 15 bases between them. This CDR3 spans 14 amino acids. The CDR3 bases are TGTGCCAGTTCCCTAGGGGGTTCCAATGAAAAACTGTTTTTT. The encoded protein is CASSLGGSNEKLFF.

This chain joins TRBV10-3 and TRBJ1-3; D remains unclear. The CDR3 is 12 amino acids. The V and J ends lost 7 bases and 4 bases respectively, with 8 bases between them. Germline V gene lookup returns CDR1 ENHRY and CDR2 SYGVKD. The CDR3 nucleotides are TGTGCCATCATTAGTTCCGGAAACACCATATATTTT. Amino acids: CAIISSGNTIYF.

The chain uses TRBV21-1 and TRBJ2-1; the tabulated D call, TRBD1, remains unverified against the DNA. TRBV21-1 corresponds to a pseudogene. This CDR3 is 18 amino acids long. CDR3 sequence (DNA): TGTGCCAGCAGCAAAGCGCCCGTGGGCGCGTGCTCCTACAATGAGCAGTTCTTC. As protein: CASSKAPVGACSYNEQFF.

V gene TRBV4-3 combines with J gene TRBJ2-3; the match to TRBD2 covers 7 bases. After removal of 1 base from V and 2 bases from J, the junction contained 6 bases not matched to a gene. This CDR3 has 16 amino acids. Germline V lookup: CDR1 LGHNA, CDR2 YSLEER. The CDR3 DNA follows: TGCGCCAGCAGCCAAGGTCTAGCGGTACTCACAGATACGCAGTATTTT. This codes for CASSQGLAVLTDTQYF.

This chain connects TRBV6-5 to TRBJ1-4; 8 positions match TRBD1. CDR1 and CDR2 (germline): MNHEY, SVGAGI. The V segment lost 4 bases and the J segment 2 bases; nucleotides outside the gene matches: 3. The CDR3 loop spans 15 amino acids. The CDR3 DNA reads TGTGCCAGCAGTTCTTCAGGGGGCACTAATGAAAAACTGTTTTTT. Protein: CASSSSGGTNEKLFF.

V is TRBV4-2 and J is TRBJ1-2; 12 positions match TRBD1. The trim removed 5 bases at V and 0 bases at J, leaving 7 bases unmatched. The germline V gene encodes CDR1 LGHNA and CDR2 YNFKEQ. This CDR3 has 17 residues. The CDR3 DNA reads TGTGCCAGCAGCGGCCGGGACAGGGGGCCTGCTAACTATGGCTACACCTTC. The encoded protein is CASSGRDRGPANYGYTF.

This clone has only one observation. The V call is TRBV19, the J call TRBJ2-1; possibly TRBD2 for D (6 bases). Germline loops: CDR1 LNHDA, CDR2 SQIVND (reference sequence). The CDR3 consists of 14 residues. V lost 5 bases and J 2 bases, leaving 10 bases between the germline ends. The chain's CDR3 is CASSGGGAYNEQFF. The CDR3 coding sequence is TGTGCCAGTAGTGGTGGCGGGGCCTACAATGAGCAGTTCTTC.

The V and J genes are TRBV23-1 and TRBJ2-5; TRBD1 might be the D (5 bases). TRBV23-1 is flagged as an ORF with uncertain function. V lost 0 bases, J lost 6 bases, and 11 bases lay in between. CDR3 length equals 14 residues. The CDR3 sequence: CASSQSDGHQTQYF. CDR3 DNA: TGCGCCAGCAGTCAATCGGACGGACATCAGACCCAGTACTTC.

The V and J genes are TRBV12-5 and TRBJ1-1; D is undetermined. V lost 2 bases and J 4 bases, leaving 11 bases between the germline ends. The CDR3 consists of 14 residues. Germline loops: CDR1 LGHNT, CDR2 FRNRAP. CDR3 in DNA: TGTGCTAGTGGTTTGATGGGGAGAGGCACTGAAGCTTTCTTT. Amino acids: CASGLMGRGTEAFF.

CDR3 residues: CASSYNSGIEDSPLHF. The CDR3 bases are TGTGCCAGCAGTTACAATTCAGGGATTGAAGACTCACCCCTCCACTTT. The chain uses TRBV6-6 and TRBJ1-6; D might be TRBD1 (5 bases). This CDR3 comprises 16 residues. Germline V CDR1 and CDR2: MNHNY, SVGAGI (reference sequence). V was clipped by 2 bases and J by 10 bases, with 18 bases between them.

The chain employs TRBV19 and TRBJ1-5, with 8 bases fitting TRBD1. Germline V gene data show CDR1 as LNHDA and CDR2 as SQIVND (reference sequence). The J segment lost 7 bases and the V segment lost 2 bases, leaving 16 bases of the junction unmatched. The CDR3 is 18 residues long. CDR3 sequence reads: CASSIPRTGLRAGQPQHF. CDR3 coding DNA: TGTGCCAGTAGTATACCAAGGACAGGGTTGCGGGCTGGACAGCCCCAGCATTTT.

The J gene is TRBJ2-1, the V gene TRBV24-1, with TRBD1 as a possible D gene (6 bases). There are 16 residues in the CDR3. Germline loops: CDR1 KGHDR, CDR2 SFDVKD. Trimming shortened V by 3 bases and J by 1 base, and 12 bases separated the two germline ends. CDR3 sequence (DNA): TGTGCCACCAGTGATCCAACAGGGTATTCCTACAATGAGCAGTTCTTC. It encodes CATSDPTGYSYNEQFF.